The 14 T cell receptor beta chains below come from one sample, sequenced in a study of shared clonotypes between healthy human individuals. Assay used: immunoSEQ multiplex PCR; TCRdb lists only in-frame clones, some missing. The sample holds about 480,000 clones, 75% to 80% seen once. Sequencing was done on a sample of PBMCs. These receptors were obtained from a woman aged 40-49 years in good health. Some clones in this sample may be carry-over from other donors' samples.

The chain uses TRBV11-2 and TRBJ2-5, with D tentatively TRBD2 (6 bases). CDR3 length equals 16 residues. V was clipped by 1 base and J by 5 bases, with 17 bases between them. Germline lookup yields CDR1 SGHAT and CDR2 FQNNGV. CDR3 nucleotide sequence: TGTGCCAGCAGCTTAGTGGGCGGGGCCCGACGGGAGACCCAGTACTTC. This codes for CASSLVGGARRETQYF.

CDR3 in DNA: TGCGCCAGCAGCTTGGAGCGGGAGCAGCTGTTTTTT. Encoded protein: CASSLEREQLFF. The V gene is TRBV5-1, the J gene TRBJ2-2; 8 positions match TRBD2. Looked up from germline, CDR1 is SGHRS and CDR2 is YFSETQ. The CDR3 loop spans 12 amino acids. With V trimmed by 0 bases and J by 12 bases, 1 base remained unmatched. Combining the CDR3 with reference TRBV5-1 and TRBJ2-2 gives the whole variable domain KAGVTQTPRYLIKTRGQQVTLSCSPISGHRSVSWYQQTPGQGLQFLFEYFSETQRNKGNFPGRFSGRQFSNSRSEMNVSTLELGDSALYLCASSLEREQLFFGEGSRLTVL.

V is TRBV5-4 and J is TRBJ2-7, with 7 bases fitting TRBD2. Germline lookup yields CDR1 SGHNT and CDR2 YYREEE (reference sequence). J lost 3 bases, V lost 3 bases, and 6 bases had no gene match. The CDR3 runs 14 residues. Here the CDR3 DNA reads TGTGCCAGCAGCTACGCAGCGGGAAACTACGAGCAGTACTTC. It encodes CASSYAAGNYEQYF.

J is TRBJ1-4 and V is TRBV30, with D maybe TRBD1 (5 bases). This CDR3 spans 16 amino acids. Germline V gene data show CDR1 as GTSNPN and CDR2 as SVGIG (reference sequence). V lost 3 bases, J lost 0 bases, and 14 bases lay in between. This CDR3 reads CAWRGGGAPTNEKLFF. The CDR3 nucleotides are TGTGCCTGGAGGGGAGGTGGGGCGCCAACTAATGAAAAACTGTTTTTT. The variable domain in full, completed from reference TRBV30 and TRBJ1-4, reads SQTIHQWPATLVQPVGSPLSLECTVEGTSNPNLYWYRQAAGRGLQLLFYSVGIGQISSEVPQNLSASRPQDRQFILSSKKLLLSDSGFYLCAWRGGGAPTNEKLFFGSGTQLSVL.

There are a few counts of this clone. The chain uses TRBV5-5 and TRBJ2-5; 8 bases are shared with TRBD1. Germline lookup yields CDR1 SGHKS and CDR2 YYEKEE (reference sequence). J was trimmed by 4 bases and V by 4 bases; bases with no gene match: 9. CDR3 length: 15 amino acids. This chain's CDR3 is CASSLRQGLGETQYF. CDR3 sequence (DNA): TGTGCCAGCAGCCTCCGACAGGGGTTGGGAGAGACCCAGTACTTC. The whole variable domain, remainder taken from reference TRBV5-5 and TRBJ2-5, is DAGVTQSPTHLIKTRGQQVTLRCSPISGHKSVSWYQQVLGQGPQFIFQYYEKEERGRGNFPDRFSARQFPNYSSELNVNALLLGDSALYLCASSLRQGLGETQYFGPGTRLLVL.

This rearrangement joins TRBV19 to TRBJ1-2; no reliable D call. The CDR3 loop spans 13 amino acids. CDR1 and CDR2 (germline): LNHDA, SQIVND (reference sequence). V lost 3 bases and J 8 bases, leaving 13 bases between the germline ends. The CDR3 nucleotides are TGTGCCAGTAGTATTGACCCCTCGGTGGGCTACACCTTC. Protein product: CASSIDPSVGYTF.

This chain joins TRBV5-1 and TRBJ2-1; 11 bases line up with TRBD2. Unmatched junction bases numbered 3, after V lost 0 bases and J lost 1 base. The germline CDR1 and CDR2 sequences are SGHRS and YFSETQ. This CDR3 has 17 residues. The CDR3 protein is CASSLARTSGSYNEQFF. DNA for the CDR3: TGCGCCAGCAGCTTGGCGCGGACTAGCGGGTCCTACAATGAGCAGTTCTTC.

This rearrangement joins TRBV27 to TRBJ2-6; D not resolved. Germline V gene data show CDR1 as MNHEY and CDR2 as SMNVEV (reference sequence). There are 15 residues in the CDR3. The V gene lost 5 bases and the J gene lost 2 bases, with 10 bases spanning the gap. The CDR3: CASSPRGAGANVLTF. The CDR3 region has the DNA TGTGCCAGCAGTCCAAGAGGCGCTGGGGCCAACGTCCTGACTTTC.

The genes are TRBV6-6 and TRBJ1-1; 7 bases line up with TRBD1. This CDR3 region has 13 residues. The trim removed 2 bases at V and 10 bases at J, leaving 7 bases unmatched. CDR1 and CDR2 from the germline V gene are MNHNY and SVGAGI (reference sequence). CDR3 sequence (DNA): TGTGCCAGCAGTTACGACAGGGCGGAATCAGCTTTCTTT. It encodes CASSYDRAESAFF.

Remarks on this clone: Possible read error: a much larger clone is one base away. Other DNA sequences in the sample encode the same CDR3. V and J are TRBV7-9 and TRBJ2-2; 10 positions match TRBD2. The CDR3 length is 16 residues. Germline CDR1 SEHNR, CDR2 FQNEAQ (reference sequence). CDR3 amino acids: CASSTLAGEGAGELFF. CDR3 nucleotide sequence: TGTGCCAGCAGCACCCTAGCGGGAGAGGGAGCCGGGGAGCTGTTTTTC. Looking up the rest from reference TRBV7-9 and TRBJ2-2 gives the full variable domain: DTGVSQNPRHKITKRGQNVTFRCDPISEHNRLYWYRQTLGQGPEFLTYFQNEAQLEKSRLLSDRFSAERPKGSFSTLEIQRTEQGDSAMYLCASSTLAGEGAGELFFGEGSRLTVL.

The chain uses TRBV7-2 and TRBJ2-2; no reliable D call. CDR1 and CDR2 (germline): SGHTA, FQGNSA. Trimming shortened V by 1 base and J by 0 bases, and 6 bases separated the two germline ends. The CDR3 contains 15 residues. CDR3 loop: CASSLGAANTGELFF. As DNA, the CDR3 is TGTGCCAGCAGCTTAGGGGCGGCGAACACCGGGGAGCTGTTTTTT.

The rearrangement uses TRBV20-1 and TRBJ2-7; D unclear. In germline, CDR1 is DFQATT, CDR2 SNEGSKA (reference sequence). The CDR3 spans 11 residues. V dropped 1 base and J dropped 6 bases, with 7 bases sitting between them. The CDR3 region has the DNA TGCAGTGCTAGAGTCCCCTCCGAGCAGTACTTC. As protein: CSARVPSEQYF.

The rearrangement links TRBV28 to TRBJ2-2; D remains ambiguous. CDR1 and CDR2 (germline): MDHEN, SYDVKM. V lost 2 bases and J lost 9, with 7 bases in between. The CDR3 sequence is 12 residues long. CDR3 in amino acids: CASSLPDWELFF. The CDR3, as DNA: TGTGCCAGCAGTTTACCCGACTGGGAGCTGTTTTTT.

Of note for this clone: The junction does not match germline at one end; this may be a read error. The J gene is TRBJ1-2, the V gene TRBV5-1; TRBD1 agrees at 7 bases. The CDR3 extends over 17 amino acids. The V gene's germline CDR1 is SGHRS and CDR2 YFSETQ. The CDR3 protein is CASTLIPGQPPNYGYTF. CDR3 in DNA: TGCGCCAGCACCTTGATACCGGGACAGCCTCCTAACTATGGCTACACCTTC.